What follows are 29 T cell receptor beta chains derived from one specimen sequenced in a study of T cell responses to AZD1222 COVID-19 vaccine. Produced via immunoSEQ multiplex PCR; TCRdb's table is partial and in-frame only. The table records about 90,000 clones, around nine tenths of them present only once. Source: peripheral blood, taken on day 0 of AZD1222 vaccination. These receptors were taken from an adult in good health.

The chain joins TRBV6-2 or TRBV6-3 to TRBJ1-1; D possibly corresponds to TRBD1 (5 bases). V lost 4 bases to trimming and J lost 1 base, with 10 bases between them. The CDR3 extends over 14 amino acids. Germline V gene sequence: CDR1 MNHEY, CDR2 SVGEGT. CDR3 protein: CASSFGGTNTEAFF. The CDR3 nucleotides read TGTGCCAGCAGTTTTGGGGGAACGAACACTGAAGCTTTCTTT.

This clone was counted once. The chain joins TRBV2 to TRBJ1-2; no firm D call. V was shortened by 5 bases and J by 0 bases, with 7 bases between the two germline ends. CDR3 size: 13 residues. Germline V gene lookup returns CDR1 SNHLY and CDR2 FYNNEI. The CDR3 sequence: CASSPETNYGYTF. CDR3 coding DNA: TGTGCCAGCAGTCCGGAGACTAACTATGGCTACACCTTC.

J is TRBJ1-1 and V is TRBV6-6; 7 bases align to TRBD1. From germline, CDR1 is MNHNY and CDR2 SVGAGI (reference sequence). Unmatched junction bases numbered 5, after V lost 1 base and J lost 3 bases. The CDR3 sequence is 15 residues long. Here the CDR3 DNA reads TGTGCCAGCAGTTACTTAGGGGGCGCTTACACTGAAGCTTTCTTT. This codes for CASSYLGGAYTEAFF.

This chain connects TRBV7-2 to TRBJ2-3; D ambiguous. The CDR3 is made up of 13 amino acids. CDR1 SGHTA and CDR2 FQGNSA come from the germline V gene. Trimming pared 1 base from V and 2 bases from J, leaving 4 bases between. Here the CDR3 DNA reads TGTGCCAGCAGCTTAGGAACCACAGATACGCAGTATTTT. It is translated as CASSLGTTDTQYF.

The V and J genes are TRBV5-1 and TRBJ2-7; 12 bases align to TRBD2. This CDR3 region has 15 residues. Germline CDR1 SGHRS, CDR2 YFSETQ. The trim removed 4 bases at V and 4 bases at J, leaving 6 bases unmatched. The CDR3 nucleotides are TGCGCCAGCAGCGTGACTAGCGGGAGTTTTTACGAGCAGTACTTC. It translates to CASSVTSGSFYEQYF.

The V and J genes are TRBV6-1 and TRBJ2-5; D not resolved. V lost 1 base to trimming and J lost 5 bases, with 11 bases between them. CDR3 length: 14 residues. Germline CDR1 is MNHNS and CDR2 is SASEGT. The CDR3 loop is CASSEGAYRETQYF. The CDR3 DNA is TGTGCCAGCAGTGAAGGGGCCTATCGGGAGACCCAGTACTTC.

The chain joins TRBV29-1 to TRBJ2-1; tentatively, D is TRBD1 (6 bases). V lost 3 bases, J lost 10 bases, and 7 bases lay in between. Germline V lookup: CDR1 SQVTM, CDR2 ANQGSEA. CDR3 length equals 10 residues. This chain's CDR3 is CSVDTGEQFF. CDR3 DNA: TGCAGCGTTGATACAGGGGAGCAGTTCTTC.

This clone showed up just once. The chain combines TRBV28 with TRBJ2-6; D unclear. The CDR3 sequence is 15 residues long. The germline V and J ends were trimmed by 5 bases and 5 bases, with 13 bases remaining between them. Looked up from germline, CDR1 is MDHEN and CDR2 is SYDVKM. Here the CDR3 DNA reads TGTGCCAGCAGTCCGGATACCACCCGGGCCAACGTCCTGACTTTC. Translation: CASSPDTTRANVLTF.

V usage is TRBV28 and J usage is TRBJ2-1, with TRBD2 as a possible D gene (5 bases). The CDR3 has 18 residues. Germline loops: CDR1 MDHEN, CDR2 SYDVKM. V dropped 5 bases and J dropped 0 bases, with 20 bases sitting between them. CDR3 DNA: TGTGCCAGCAGTACAGCCGGACTGACCCAAAGCTCCTACAATGAGCAGTTCTTC. Its translation is CASSTAGLTQSSYNEQFF.

This clone was observed a single time. The J gene is TRBJ2-1, the V gene TRBV30; 14 bases are a match to TRBD2. This CDR3 comprises 16 residues. Germline CDR1 is GTSNPN and CDR2 is SVGIG (reference sequence). V trimming: 1 base; J trimming: 10 bases; junction bases outside the gene matches: 9. This chain's CDR3 is CAWSAGLAGGALEQFF. The CDR3 DNA is TGTGCCTGGAGTGCCGGACTAGCGGGAGGTGCGCTCGAGCAGTTCTTC. The complete variable domain, with remaining parts taken from reference TRBV30 and TRBJ2-1, reads SQTIHQWPATLVQPVGSPLSLECTVEGTSNPNLYWYRQAAGRGLQLLFYSVGIGQISSEVPQNLSASRPQDRQFILSSKKLLLSDSGFYLCAWSAGLAGGALEQFFGPGTRLTVL.

The rearrangement uses TRBV19 and TRBJ1-6; D uncertain. CDR3 size: 14 residues. Germline CDR1 reads LNHDA; CDR2 reads SQIVND (reference sequence). Trimming removed 3 bases from V and 10 bases from J, with 13 bases in between. The CDR3 DNA follows: TGTGCCAGTAGTATCCCCGTGGAAGGCTCACCCCTCCACTTT. This encodes CASSIPVEGSPLHF.

The V and J genes are TRBV10-3 and TRBJ2-5, with D perhaps given as TRBD1 or TRBD2 (5 bases each). CDR3 size: 14 residues. Germline-derived CDR1 and CDR2 are ENHRY and SYGVKD. V was cut by 6 bases and J by 1 base, with 12 bases left in between. CDR3 in DNA: TGTGCCATCAGGCCCGGGACGGCCCAAGAGACCCAGTACTTC. This translates into CAIRPGTAQETQYF.

The chain is built from TRBV11-2 and TRBJ2-7; 9 bases align to TRBD1. Losses at the gene ends were 5 bases for V and 0 bases for J; bases not matched to a gene: 2. Germline lookup yields CDR1 SGHAT and CDR2 FQNNGV. The CDR3 consists of 14 residues. The CDR3 reads CASSRQGVSYEQYF. CDR3 bases: TGTGCCAGCAGCCGACAGGGGGTCTCCTACGAGCAGTACTTC.

The chain links TRBV10-2 to TRBJ2-7; D call uncertain. Looked up from germline, CDR1 is WSHSY and CDR2 is SAAADI. This CDR3 comprises 15 residues. Trimming took off 3 bases at V and 3 bases at J, with 15 bases between the two ends. The CDR3 is CASSEPAQYLYEQYF. CDR3 nucleotides: TGCGCCAGCAGTGAACCAGCGCAATACCTCTACGAGCAGTACTTC.

The chain uses TRBV9 and TRBJ1-3; D is perhaps TRBD1 (5 bases). The V end lost 4 bases, the J end lost 8 bases, and 16 bases lay between the germline ends. CDR1 and CDR2 (germline): SGDLS, YYNGEE. The CDR3 runs 14 residues. Written as DNA, the CDR3 is TGTGCCAGCAGCACTCGAGCAGGGTGGGACACCATATATTTT. Its protein product is CASSTRAGWDTIYF.

The chain joins TRBV20-1 to TRBJ1-1; a possible D gene is TRBD1 (5 bases). Trimming took off 1 base at V and 11 bases at J, with 11 bases between the two ends. The CDR3 loop spans 11 amino acids. The V gene's germline CDR1 is DFQATT and CDR2 SNEGSKA (reference sequence). The CDR3 loop is CSARGTKGAFF. DNA of the CDR3: TGCAGTGCTAGAGGAACAAAGGGGGCTTTCTTT.

The chain recombines TRBV11-3 with TRBJ2-1; D may match TRBD1 or TRBD2 (5 bases each). V dropped 4 bases and J dropped 6 bases, with 13 bases sitting between them. CDR3 length: 14 residues. Germline loops: CDR1 SGHNT, CDR2 YENEEA. DNA for the CDR3: TGTGCCAGCAGCTCCAGTGTTGGGGGCAATGAGCAGTTCTTC. This sequence encodes CASSSSVGGNEQFF.

This clone showed up just a few times. V is TRBV27 and J is TRBJ2-1; D gene uncertain. This CDR3 has 14 residues. Looked up from germline, CDR1 is MNHEY and CDR2 is SMNVEV (reference sequence). Trimming stripped 3 bases from V and 8 bases from J, with 14 bases between. The CDR3 DNA reads as TGTGCCAGCAGTTTTAAATGTTGCTTGGATGAGCAGTTCTTC. Amino acid sequence: CASSFKCCLDEQFF.

This clone has only one observation. The chain carries TRBV7-9 and TRBJ1-1, with 8 bases identical to TRBD1. V lost 5 bases, J lost 4 bases, and 12 bases stayed unmatched. This CDR3 is built from 16 residues. CDR1 is SEHNR and CDR2 is FQNEAQ in the germline V gene (reference sequence). Here the CDR3 reads CASSRSGAGGVTEAFF. The CDR3 DNA reads TGTGCCAGCAGCAGAAGTGGGGCAGGGGGCGTCACTGAAGCTTTCTTT. Full variable domain (remainder filled in from reference TRBV7-9 and TRBJ1-1): DTGVSQNPRHKITKRGQNVTFRCDPISEHNRLYWYRQTLGQGPEFLTYFQNEAQLEKSRLLSDRFSAERPKGSFSTLEIQRTEQGDSAMYLCASSRSGAGGVTEAFFGQGTRLTVV.

The V gene is TRBV19, the J gene TRBJ1-6; D ambiguous. Trimming removed 3 bases from V and 11 bases from J, with 14 bases in between. The CDR3 is 14 amino acids. Germline-derived CDR1 and CDR2 are LNHDA and SQIVND (reference sequence). CDR3 in DNA: TGTGCCAGTAGTATTCGAGAGGGCGATGCACCCCTCCACTTT. Its translation: CASSIREGDAPLHF. Combining the CDR3 with reference TRBV19 and TRBJ1-6 gives the whole variable domain DGGITQSPKYLFRKEGQNVTLSCEQNLNHDAMYWYRQDPGQGLRLIYYSQIVNDFQKGDIAEGYSVSREKKESFPLTVTSAQKNPTAFYLCASSIREGDAPLHFGNGTRLTVT.

This clone was recorded a few times. The chain links TRBV27 to TRBJ1-5, with D possibly TRBD1 on 5 matching bases. CDR1 is MNHEY and CDR2 is SMNVEV in the germline V gene (reference sequence). Trimming removed 6 bases at V and 6 bases at J, with 18 bases between. This CDR3 comprises 15 residues. The DNA for the CDR3 is TGTGCCAGCAGGCTCGAGCCGCAGGGTGGTCAGCCCCAGCATTTT. Amino acids: CASRLEPQGGQPQHF.

The chain uses TRBV7-2 and TRBJ2-5; D perhaps matches TRBD2 (6 bases). The CDR3 extends over 14 amino acids. Between the trimmed V and J ends, which lost 7 bases and 5 bases, there was a span of 17 bases. Germline CDR1 is SGHTA and CDR2 is FQGNSA. The CDR3 loop reads CASNSGRIGETQYF. CDR3 nucleotides: TGTGCCAGCAACTCAGGGAGGATAGGGGAGACCCAGTACTTC.

The table lists this clone with a count of one. V gene TRBV7-8 combines with J gene TRBJ2-1; 9 bases match TRBD2. The V segment lost 1 base and the J segment 7 bases; nucleotides outside the gene matches: 14. The CDR3 covers 18 residues. Germline CDR1 reads SGHVS; CDR2 reads FQNEAQ. The CDR3 is CASSLEGTSLKVANEQFF. CDR3 DNA: TGTGCCAGCAGCTTAGAAGGGACTAGCTTGAAGGTTGCTAATGAGCAGTTCTTC.

The chain joins TRBV5-1 to TRBJ1-5, with 9 positions matching TRBD1. This CDR3 spans 15 amino acids. The germline V gene has CDR1 SGHRS and CDR2 YFSETQ. Unmatched junction bases numbered 4, after V lost 3 bases and J lost 3 bases. The CDR3 is CASSSGTGSNQPQHF. The DNA for the CDR3 is TGCGCCAGCAGCTCCGGGACAGGGTCCAATCAGCCCCAGCATTTT.

The J gene is TRBJ2-3, the V gene TRBV29-1; D perhaps matches TRBD1 (6 bases). Germline CDR1 reads SQVTM; CDR2 reads ANQGSEA. The CDR3 loop spans 14 amino acids. V dropped 3 bases and J dropped 3 bases, with 13 bases sitting between them. The CDR3 DNA reads TGCAGCGTTGATCGGCCCCAGGGGACAGATACGCAGTATTTT. Translating gives CSVDRPQGTDTQYF.

The rearrangement links TRBV30 to TRBJ2-7; 9 bases are shared with TRBD1. The CDR3 sequence is 14 residues long. The trim removed 6 bases at V and 2 bases at J, leaving 8 bases unmatched. Germline lookup yields CDR1 GTSNPN and CDR2 SVGIG (reference sequence). This chain's CDR3 is CACNKDRGTYEQYF. The CDR3 DNA follows: TGTGCCTGTAATAAGGACAGGGGCACCTACGAGCAGTACTTC.

V and J are TRBV18 and TRBJ1-2; 7 bases are a match to TRBD1. J was trimmed by 4 bases and V by 2 bases; bases with no gene match: 19. The CDR3 consists of 19 residues. Germline V gives CDR1 KGHSH, CDR2 LQKENI. The DNA of the CDR3 is TGTGCCAGCTCACCAGCCTCTAACCTTGGGACAGAACTATTCTATGGCTACACCTTC. Its protein is CASSPASNLGTELFYGYTF.

V is TRBV16 and J is TRBJ2-2, with D hard to call. CDR1 is KGHSY, CDR2 FQNENV, per germline. V was shortened by 4 bases and J by 2 bases, with 2 bases between the two germline ends. This CDR3 comprises 12 residues. CDR3 protein: CASSLNTGELFF. In DNA, the CDR3 is TGTGCCAGCAGCCTCAACACCGGGGAGCTGTTTTTT.

V usage is TRBV4-2 and J usage is TRBJ1-1, with TRBD1 as a possible D gene (5 bases). Trimming took 4 bases from V and 1 from J, leaving 13 bases between them. This CDR3 is built from 15 residues. The germline V gene has CDR1 LGHNA and CDR2 YNFKEQ. In nucleotides, the CDR3 is TGTGCCAGCAGCCTGGGGGGACGGACGAACACTGAAGCTTTCTTT. It translates to CASSLGGRTNTEAFF.